These 28 T cell receptor beta chains came from one sample sequenced in a study of blood T cells in healthy people across ages. Alongside a J-beta primer mix, a sample-barcoded 5' primer served in a second PCR lasting roughly 7 to 11 cycles. TCRdb reprocessed the 5' RACE reads with MiXCR, giving one entry per CDR3 protein. The sample holds more than 600,000 distinct CDR3 sequences, 25% seen once. This same sample was also taken into another study, of T cells of mothers and their children.

The source material was blood. These receptors originate from a boy between 10 and 17 years old in good health.

V and J are TRBV7-2 and TRBJ2-5; no reliable D call. The CDR3 spans 16 residues. Per the germline V gene, CDR1 is SGHTA and CDR2 is FQGNSA. With 3 bases removed from V and 7 bases from J, the gap between germline ends came to 21 bases. The CDR3 DNA is TGTGCCAGCAGCTTCGGCGTGGGTCTCGAGTCAGGGACCCAGTACTTC. Translating it yields CASSFGVGLESGTQYF. Filled out from reference TRBV7-2 and TRBJ2-5, the complete variable domain reads GAGVSQSPSNKVTEKGKDVELRCDPISGHTALYWYRQSLGQGLEFLIYFQGNSAPDKSGLPSDRFSAERTGGSVSTLTIQRTQQEDSAVYLCASSFGVGLESGTQYFGPGTRLLVL.

J is TRBJ1-1 and V is TRBV19; D unclear. The V end lost 4 bases, the J end lost 3 bases, and 9 bases lay between the germline ends. Germline lookup yields CDR1 LNHDA and CDR2 SQIVND (reference sequence). The CDR3 sequence is 13 residues long. The CDR3 spells CASSSSGDTEAFF. CDR3 sequence (DNA): TGTGCCAGTAGTAGTAGCGGGGACACTGAAGCTTTCTTT.

V and J are TRBV13 and TRBJ2-7, with TRBD2 matching over 12 bases. The assigned J gene may be wrong: the sequence end matches TRBJ2-5 better. CDR3 length equals 15 residues. CDR1 and CDR2 (germline): PRHDT, FYEKMQ (reference sequence). This CDR3 is CASSSTSGGPETQYF. CDR3 DNA sequence: TGTGCCAGCAGCTCGACTAGCGGGGGCCCAGAGACCCAGTACTTC.

In this sample, this clonotype turned up a few times. The chain carries TRBV24-1 and TRBJ2-5, with TRBD1 matching over 7 bases. The J call is in doubt because the DNA end fits TRBJ2-7 better. The CDR3 has 15 residues. Germline loops: CDR1 KGHDR, CDR2 SFDVKD. The CDR3 protein is CATSAPGQPFYEQYF. In nucleotides, the CDR3 is TGTGCCACCAGTGCTCCGGGACAGCCCTTTTACGAGCAGTACTTC.

The rearrangement uses TRBV20-1 and TRBJ2-1, with 8 bases that match TRBD1. Germline CDR1 is DFQATT and CDR2 is SNEGSKA (reference sequence). The CDR3 contains 13 residues. J was trimmed by 2 bases and V by 6 bases; bases with no gene match: 3. The CDR3 DNA sequence: TGCAGTGCGTGGACAGGGACCTACAATGAGCAGTTCTTC. Protein product: CSAWTGTYNEQFF.

The gene calls are TRBV5-1 and TRBJ2-7; D is perhaps TRBD2 (5 bases). Trimming took 4 bases from V and 4 from J, leaving 21 bases between them. This CDR3 comprises 16 residues. Germline loops: CDR1 SGHRS, CDR2 YFSETQ. The CDR3 loop reads CASSPALDGIRYEQYF. The CDR3 region has the DNA TGCGCCAGCAGCCCGGCCCTGGACGGGATCCGTTACGAGCAGTACTTC.

This chain links TRBV7-6 with TRBJ2-3; TRBD2 aligns across 8 bases. Losses at the gene ends were 2 bases for V and 0 bases for J; bases not matched to a gene: 7. The CDR3 totals 17 residues. CDR1 is SGHVS, CDR2 FNYEAQ, per germline. The CDR3 loop reads CASSLPSAGGSTDTQYF. The CDR3 DNA sequence: TGTGCCAGCAGCTTACCCTCGGCGGGGGGAAGCACAGATACGCAGTATTTT.

This clonotype was counted between two and nine times. The chain recombines TRBV12-5 with TRBJ2-5, with a tentative D call TRBD1 (6 bases). The CDR3 spans 13 residues. Looked up from germline, CDR1 is LGHNT and CDR2 is FRNRAP. Trimming stripped 4 bases from V and 5 bases from J, with 11 bases between. For the CDR3, the DNA is TGTGCTAGTGGTTACAGGGATTTCGAGACCCAGTACTTC. Translated: CASGYRDFETQYF.

This rearrangement joins TRBV10-3 to TRBJ1-1, with D unresolved. Germline assignment: CDR1 ENHRY and CDR2 SYGVKD. Trimming took off 3 bases at V and 8 bases at J, with 10 bases between the two ends. The CDR3 contains 12 residues. CDR3 in DNA: TGTGCCATCAGTGATACCCAGCACGAAGCTTTCTTT. Its protein is CAISDTQHEAFF.

This clonotype appeared a few times. The rearrangement uses TRBV29-1 and TRBJ2-7; 7 bases map to TRBD1. The CDR3 contains 12 residues. Germline CDR1 reads SQVTM; CDR2 reads ANQGSEA. V lost 6 bases and J lost 0; bases outside the gene matches: 2. The CDR3: CSVGQDSYEQYF. The CDR3 nucleotides are TGCAGCGTAGGACAGGACTCCTACGAGCAGTACTTC.

The CDR3 sequence: CSVGDSPTEQYF. The CDR3 region has the DNA TGCAGCGTTGGTGACAGCCCTACGGAGCAGTACTTC. The chain carries TRBV29-1 and TRBJ2-5, with D perhaps TRBD1 (5 bases). This CDR3 spans 12 amino acids. V lost 4 bases and J 11 bases, leaving 17 bases between the germline ends. CDR1 is SQVTM, CDR2 ANQGSEA, per germline.

This clonotype occurred a few times. The chain uses TRBV20-1 and TRBJ2-5; 9 nucleotides align to TRBD1. V was pared by 6 bases and J by 4 bases, with 6 bases of the junction left unmatched. Germline V CDR1 and CDR2: DFQATT, SNEGSKA (reference sequence). This CDR3 has 13 amino acids. CDR3 DNA: TGCAGTGCCGCTCCGGGACAGGGAGAGACCCAGTACTTC. It specifies CSAAPGQGETQYF.

In nucleotides, the CDR3 is TGCAGTGCTAGCATGACCAATCAGCCCCAGCATTTT. It specifies CSASMTNQPQHF. The rearrangement links TRBV20-1 to TRBJ1-5; D unclear. Germline assignment: CDR1 DFQATT and CDR2 SNEGSKA (reference sequence). CDR3 length: 12 amino acids. V was shortened by 3 bases and J by 3 bases, with 6 bases between the two germline ends.

This clonotype was seen a few times. The chain links TRBV12-3 or TRBV12-4 to TRBJ1-3, with D perhaps TRBD1 (5 bases). The V gene lost 6 bases and the J gene lost 0 bases, with 12 bases spanning the gap. The CDR3 loop spans 15 amino acids. CDR3 bases: TGTGCCAGCAGCCCCGCCGGGGGCTCTGGAAACACCATATATTTT. As protein: CASSPAGGSGNTIYF.

V is TRBV7-2 and J is TRBJ2-4; D might be TRBD2 (5 bases). V gave up 0 bases and J gave up 1 base, with 10 bases separating them. CDR3 length equals 16 residues. CDR1 and CDR2 from the germline V gene are SGHTA and FQGNSA. CDR3 DNA sequence: TGTGCCAGCAGCTTAGCGGCGGGCTACGCCAAAAACATTCAGTACTTC. It is translated as CASSLAAGYAKNIQYF. The whole variable domain, remainder taken from reference TRBV7-2 and TRBJ2-4, is GAGVSQSPSNKVTEKGKDVELRCDPISGHTALYWYRQSLGQGLEFLIYFQGNSAPDKSGLPSDRFSAERTGGSVSTLTIQRTQQEDSAVYLCASSLAAGYAKNIQYFGAGTRLSVL.

This clonotype has only a few counts. The chain links TRBV29-1 to TRBJ2-1; 7 bases line up with TRBD2. CDR1 is SQVTM and CDR2 is ANQGSEA in the germline V gene. Trimming cost V 4 bases and J 9 bases; bases outside gene matches: 12. The CDR3 runs to 14 residues. CDR3 in amino acids: CSVGEAGVGAEQFF. The CDR3, as DNA: TGCAGCGTTGGGGAGGCGGGGGTTGGAGCTGAGCAGTTCTTC.

This clonotype was observed once. The CDR3 region has the DNA TGCAGTGCTTGGGACGACTCCTACGAGCAGTACTTC. Translation gives CSAWDDSYEQYF. The V gene is TRBV20-1, the J gene TRBJ2-7; the D gene could be TRBD1 or TRBD2 (5 bases each). Germline lookup yields CDR1 DFQATT and CDR2 SNEGSKA (reference sequence). V shed 5 bases and J shed 0 bases, with 8 bases lying between them. This CDR3 contains 12 residues.

This clonotype was recorded a few times. The genes are TRBV7-3 and TRBJ2-3; 10 bases agree with TRBD2. CDR1 and CDR2 (germline): SGHTA, FQGTGA. The ends lost 2 bases at V and 5 bases at J; junction bases unmatched: 7. The CDR3 covers 16 residues. The CDR3 spells CASSLGLAGGGDTQYF. The CDR3 DNA reads as TGTGCCAGCAGCTTAGGGTTAGCGGGAGGTGGAGATACGCAGTATTTT.

This clonotype occurred a few times. This chain joins TRBV2 and TRBJ2-3; 7 bases are shared with TRBD1. Germline CDR1 reads SNHLY; CDR2 reads FYNNEI. The CDR3 consists of 16 residues. V trimming: 7 bases; J trimming: 2 bases; junction bases outside the gene matches: 12. Here the CDR3 reads CASKTGPFRTTDTQYF. DNA for the CDR3: TGTGCCAGCAAGACAGGGCCGTTCCGTACCACAGATACGCAGTATTTT. Filled out from reference TRBV2 and TRBJ2-3, the complete variable domain reads EPEVTQTPSHQVTQMGQEVILRCVPISNHLYFYWYRQILGQKVEFLVSFYNNEISEKSEIFDDQFSVERPDGSNFTLKIRSTKLEDSAMYFCASKTGPFRTTDTQYFGPGTRLTVL.

The chain uses TRBV6-5 and TRBJ1-6; D unresolved. V was trimmed by 6 bases and J by 7 bases, leaving 10 bases between them. Looked up from germline, CDR1 is MNHEY and CDR2 is SVGAGI. The length of the CDR3 is 13 residues. CDR3 region: CASRVSTNSPLHF. In nucleotides, the CDR3 is TGTGCCAGCAGAGTCTCGACGAATTCACCCCTCCACTTT.

J is TRBJ2-3 and V is TRBV4-1; D ambiguous. Germline values: CDR1 MGHRA, CDR2 YSYEKL. The CDR3 runs to 16 residues. V was clipped by 0 bases and J by 2 bases, with 12 bases between them. CDR3: CASSQDRWANTDTQYF. CDR3 DNA: TGCGCCAGCAGCCAAGACCGTTGGGCAAACACAGATACGCAGTATTTT.

This clonotype was seen a few times. The chain recombines TRBV9 with TRBJ2-3; TRBD2 matches at 10 bases. The CDR3 length is 16 residues. Losses at the gene ends were 3 bases for V and 4 bases for J; bases not matched to a gene: 8. Germline V CDR1 and CDR2: SGDLS, YYNGEE. CDR3 nucleotide sequence: TGTGCCAGCAGCGACGGTTCTAGCGGGAGCCCAGATACGCAGTATTTT. Residues: CASSDGSSGSPDTQYF.

The CDR3 loop reads CASRGQGFYEQYF. CDR3 DNA: TGTGCCAGCAGAGGACAGGGGTTCTACGAGCAGTACTTC. The rearrangement uses TRBV2 and TRBJ2-7, with 9 bases lining up with TRBD1. There are 13 residues in the CDR3. Trimming removed 6 bases from V and 3 bases from J; junction bases left unmatched: 3. Germline V gene lookup returns CDR1 SNHLY and CDR2 FYNNEI.

The chain combines TRBV19 with TRBJ2-7; D call uncertain. This CDR3 has 13 amino acids. Per germline, CDR1 LNHDA and CDR2 SQIVND (reference sequence). V shed 5 bases and J shed 6 bases, with 14 bases lying between them. CDR3 nucleotides: TGTGCCAGTAGTCTCTCAGCTCCGGGCGAGCAGTACTTC. As protein: CASSLSAPGEQYF. Together with reference TRBV19 and TRBJ2-7, the CDR3 gives the full variable domain: DGGITQSPKYLFRKEGQNVTLSCEQNLNHDAMYWYRQDPGQGLRLIYYSQIVNDFQKGDIAEGYSVSREKKESFPLTVTSAQKNPTAFYLCASSLSAPGEQYFGPGTRLTVT.

The chain couples TRBV5-6 to TRBJ1-5; no clear D. V was trimmed by 0 bases and J by 9 bases, leaving 10 bases between them. This CDR3 region has 13 residues. Per the germline V gene, CDR1 is SGHDT and CDR2 is YYEEEE. The CDR3 is CASSLGGGWPQHF. The CDR3 nucleotides read TGTGCCAGCAGCTTGGGCGGAGGTTGGCCCCAGCATTTT.

This clonotype was observed a few times. V and J are TRBV11-2 and TRBJ1-6; D is uncertain. Trimming left V 1 base short and J 8 bases short, with 21 bases between. The CDR3 is made up of 18 amino acids. Germline V CDR1 and CDR2: SGHAT, FQNNGV. CDR3 sequence: CASSLAALGRPIHSPLHF. CDR3 nucleotide sequence: TGTGCCAGCAGCTTAGCCGCTTTGGGCAGGCCGATCCATTCACCCCTCCACTTT.

Only a few counts were recorded for this clonotype. The genes are TRBV9 and TRBJ2-6; D remains ambiguous. CDR1 and CDR2 (germline): SGDLS, YYNGEE. CDR3 length: 14 amino acids. Trimming shortened V by 4 bases and J by 2 bases, and 7 bases separated the two germline ends. The CDR3 spells CASSQSAGANVLTF. The CDR3 coding sequence is TGTGCCAGCAGCCAATCCGCTGGGGCCAACGTCCTGACTTTC.

This clonotype has more than one count but fewer than ten. The chain carries TRBV5-1 and TRBJ1-2, with D possibly TRBD1 on 6 matching bases. Germline V gene lookup returns CDR1 SGHRS and CDR2 YFSETQ. The CDR3 totals 15 residues. V gave up 0 bases and J gave up 5 bases, with 14 bases separating them. CDR3 region: CASSLEGGGSYGYTF. CDR3 DNA: TGCGCCAGCAGCTTGGAAGGAGGGGGTTCTTATGGCTACACCTTC.